Presented here are 32 T cell receptor beta chains from one specimen sequenced in a study of blood T cell repertoires in COVID-19 (dated by TCRdb to the early 2020s). Libraries were made using the immunoSEQ multiplex PCR assay. In TCRdb, the immuneACCESS table is reduced to in-frame sequences with V and J assigned. These tables do not hold every clone; where another copy was compared, an unresolved V gene accounts for under half, and the others remain unexplained. This sample lists approximately 240,000 clones; around 80% were detected once. The ten largest clones take up 0.95% to 1.5% of the sample. The specimen was peripheral blood. The receptor set was obtained from a woman aged 25 to 45 with COVID-19, enrolled during active disease.

The genes are TRBV12-3 or TRBV12-4 and TRBJ2-7, with D possibly matching TRBD1 (6 bases). The CDR3 spans 12 residues. V shed 9 bases and J shed 3 bases, with 12 bases lying between them. In DNA form, the CDR3 reads TGTGCCAGTCAAGGACAGCTCTACGAGCAGTACTTC. This gives the protein CASQGQLYEQYF.

J is TRBJ2-7 and V is TRBV15, with 8 bases fitting TRBD2. With V trimmed by 6 bases and J by 9 bases, 4 bases remained unmatched. CDR3 length equals 11 residues. Germline V gene lookup returns CDR1 LNHNV and CDR2 YYDKDF (reference sequence). The CDR3 loop is CATSSGAGQYF. The CDR3 nucleotides are TGTGCCACCAGTAGCGGGGCTGGGCAGTACTTC.

The rearrangement uses TRBV30 and TRBJ2-5, with D unclear. Germline loops: CDR1 GTSNPN, CDR2 SVGIG (reference sequence). Trimming cost V 2 bases and J 7 bases, with 11 bases left between them. This CDR3 comprises 12 residues. CDR3 in amino acids: CAWSSLLSTQYF. The CDR3 DNA is TGTGCCTGGAGTTCCCTCCTATCGACCCAGTACTTC.

V is TRBV7-9 and J is TRBJ2-3; TRBD1 might be the D (6 bases). With 5 bases removed from V and 2 bases from J, the gap between germline ends came to 11 bases. The CDR3 totals 14 residues. Germline lookup yields CDR1 SEHNR and CDR2 FQNEAQ (reference sequence). This chain's CDR3 is CASSSQGHTDTQYF. CDR3 in DNA: TGTGCCAGCAGCAGCCAGGGGCACACAGATACGCAGTATTTT. Using reference TRBV7-9 and TRBJ2-3 for the parts outside the CDR3, the full variable domain is DTGVSQNPRHKITKRGQNVTFRCDPISEHNRLYWYRQTLGQGPEFLTYFQNEAQLEKSRLLSDRFSAERPKGSFSTLEIQRTEQGDSAMYLCASSSQGHTDTQYFGPGTRLTVL.

This clone occurred once. The V and J genes are TRBV15 and TRBJ2-1; 8 positions agree with TRBD2. The V gene end was trimmed by 5 bases and the J gene end by 7 bases; junction bases not matched to a gene: 16. Per germline, CDR1 LNHNV and CDR2 YYDKDF (reference sequence). The CDR3 is 17 amino acids. The CDR3 here is CATSLGASGPYGNEQFF. For the CDR3, the DNA is TGTGCCACCAGCTTAGGCGCTAGCGGGCCCTACGGGAATGAGCAGTTCTTC.

The chain joins TRBV5-1 to TRBJ2-3; TRBD1 matches 9 bases. This CDR3 is 14 amino acids long. Unmatched junction bases numbered 5, after V lost 5 bases and J lost 4 bases. The germline V gene encodes CDR1 SGHRS and CDR2 YFSETQ. In DNA form, the CDR3 reads TGCGCCAGCAGGAGGGGACAGGGAGCAGATACGCAGTATTTT. Translating gives CASRRGQGADTQYF.

This clone was found a few times. CDR3 residues: CASSIRRQVMAQHF. In DNA, the CDR3 is TGTGCCAGTAGTATAAGGCGTCAGGTCATGGCCCAGCATTTT. The chain joins TRBV19 to TRBJ1-5, with D unresolved. CDR1 LNHDA and CDR2 SQIVND come from the germline V gene (reference sequence). The CDR3 loop spans 14 amino acids. Trimming cost V 2 bases and J 11 bases, with 16 bases left between them.

This chain connects TRBV9 to TRBJ1-3, with 11 bases fitting TRBD1. Trimming removed 3 bases from V and 1 base from J; junction bases left unmatched: 6. The CDR3 is 17 amino acids. Germline assignment: CDR1 SGDLS and CDR2 YYNGEE. The CDR3 protein is CASSEAGTGGSGNTIYF. The CDR3 DNA reads as TGTGCCAGCAGCGAAGCCGGGACAGGGGGATCTGGAAACACCATATATTTT.

The V and J genes are TRBV6-5 and TRBJ2-3; 7 nucleotides align to TRBD1. The CDR3 runs 15 residues. CDR1 and CDR2 from the germline V gene are MNHEY and SVGAGI. After removal of 8 bases from V and 2 bases from J, the junction contained 10 bases not matched to a gene. This CDR3 is CASEARQGLTDTQYF. The CDR3 coding sequence is TGTGCCAGCGAGGCGAGACAGGGCCTCACAGATACGCAGTATTTT.

This clone was detected many times. The V and J genes are TRBV5-4 and TRBJ2-3, with 8 positions matching TRBD2. Germline lookup yields CDR1 SGHNT and CDR2 YYREEE (reference sequence). The junction had 11 bases not matched to a gene; V was cut back by 4 bases and J by 1 base. This CDR3 comprises 17 residues. CDR3 nucleotides: TGTGCCAGCAGCATAGGAAGACCTAGCGGGCGCACAGATACGCAGTATTTT. The encoded protein is CASSIGRPSGRTDTQYF.

The genes are TRBV24-1 and TRBJ2-3, with D possibly being TRBD1 (6 bases). The CDR3 totals 13 residues. V lost 7 bases and J 4 bases, leaving 11 bases between the germline ends. CDR1 is KGHDR, CDR2 SFDVKD, per germline. CDR3: CATRPTGSDTQYF. In nucleotides, the CDR3 is TGTGCCACCAGGCCCACAGGGTCAGATACGCAGTATTTT.

This clone came up once. The chain combines TRBV4-2 with TRBJ2-3, with a tentative D call TRBD1 (5 bases). The V end lost 0 bases, the J end lost 3 bases, and 10 bases lay between the germline ends. CDR3 length equals 15 residues. CDR1 is LGHNA, CDR2 YNFKEQ, per germline. The chain's CDR3 is CASSQERGRTDTQYF. The DNA of the CDR3 is TGTGCCAGCAGCCAAGAAAGGGGCCGGACAGATACGCAGTATTTT.

A single count supports this clone. This chain uses TRBV24-1 with TRBJ1-2; D unresolved. Trimming left V 5 bases short and J 3 bases short, with 6 bases between. The CDR3 is 12 residues long. The germline CDR1 and CDR2 sequences are KGHDR and SFDVKD. CDR3 sequence: CATSGAYYGYTF. The CDR3 region has the DNA TGTGCCACCAGTGGGGCGTACTATGGCTACACCTTC.

V usage is TRBV5-1 and J usage is TRBJ2-5; TRBD1 matches at 9 bases. The CDR3 length is 13 residues. Trimming cost V 4 bases and J 2 bases; bases outside gene matches: 0. Germline V gene sequence: CDR1 SGHRS, CDR2 YFSETQ. CDR3 in amino acids: CASSGTGQETQYF. In nucleotides, the CDR3 is TGCGCCAGCAGCGGGACAGGGCAAGAGACCCAGTACTTC.

This clone was observed a few times. The chain uses TRBV7-9 and TRBJ1-3, with 7 bases aligning to TRBD1. CDR1 SEHNR and CDR2 FQNEAQ come from the germline V gene (reference sequence). The CDR3 has 16 residues. Losses at the gene ends were 7 bases for V and 0 bases for J; bases not matched to a gene: 9. The CDR3 DNA reads as TGTGCCAGCATCTCTTCGGGACAGCACTCTGGAAACACCATATATTTT. Its protein product is CASISSGQHSGNTIYF.

The rearrangement joins TRBV20-1 to TRBJ2-3, with D possibly TRBD2 on 7 matching bases. CDR3 length: 15 residues. Germline lookup yields CDR1 DFQATT and CDR2 SNEGSKA (reference sequence). Trimming removed 3 bases at V and 1 base at J, with 14 bases between. CDR3 sequence: CSASGGGQGTDTQYF. The CDR3 DNA is TGCAGTGCTAGTGGCGGGGGCCAGGGCACAGATACGCAGTATTTT.

This clone showed up just once. This chain joins TRBV19 and TRBJ2-7; D is unresolved. The CDR3 extends over 14 amino acids. V gave up 6 bases and J gave up 0 bases, with 12 bases separating them. Germline values: CDR1 LNHDA, CDR2 SQIVND (reference sequence). The CDR3: CASRETASSYEQYF. As DNA, the CDR3 is TGTGCCAGTAGGGAGACCGCTAGCTCCTACGAGCAGTACTTC.

The gene calls are TRBV15 and TRBJ2-7, with 7 nucleotides matching TRBD1. The CDR3 sequence is 14 residues long. CDR1 is LNHNV, CDR2 YYDKDF, per germline (reference sequence). V shed 4 bases and J 0 bases; nucleotides not matched to a gene: 3. This CDR3 is CATSIGGRSYEQYF. CDR3 nucleotides: TGTGCCACCAGCATAGGGGGCCGCTCCTACGAGCAGTACTTC.

V is TRBV4-3 and J is TRBJ2-6, with D perhaps matching TRBD2 (5 bases). The CDR3 consists of 16 residues. Germline-derived CDR1 and CDR2 are LGHNA and YSLEER. With 1 base removed from V and 4 bases from J, the gap between germline ends came to 11 bases. CDR3 protein: CASSQAPAAGANVLTF. The CDR3 bases are TGCGCCAGCAGCCAAGCCCCAGCGGCCGGGGCCAACGTCCTGACTTTC.

The gene calls are TRBV18 and TRBJ2-7; D unclear. Trimming pared 3 bases from V and 6 bases from J, leaving 9 bases between. The CDR3 is made up of 12 amino acids. Germline CDR1 KGHSH, CDR2 LQKENI. The CDR3 region is CASSPLEGEQYF. The CDR3 DNA is TGTGCCAGCTCACCTCTAGAAGGCGAGCAGTACTTC.

The rearrangement uses TRBV5-4 and TRBJ2-1; 9 bases align to TRBD2. The J segment lost 6 bases and the V segment lost 3 bases, leaving 10 bases of the junction unmatched. Germline CDR1 is SGHNT and CDR2 is YYREEE (reference sequence). The CDR3 extends over 16 amino acids. Written as DNA, the CDR3 is TGTGCCAGCAGCTGGGGTAGCGGGAGAGATAGCAATGAGCAGTTCTTC. This encodes CASSWGSGRDSNEQFF.

This clone has just a few counts. Additional DNA sequences in this sample encode the identical CDR3. This chain links TRBV7-3 with TRBJ1-5; tentatively, D is TRBD1 (6 bases). Germline V lookup: CDR1 SGHTA, CDR2 FQGTGA. V was trimmed by 3 bases and J by 5 bases, leaving 8 bases between them. This CDR3 region has 13 residues. The CDR3 DNA reads as TGTGCCAGCAGCTTGACAGGAGATCAGCCCCAGCATTTT. Encoded protein: CASSLTGDQPQHF.

On this clone itself: Other DNA sequences within the sample encode an identical CDR3. This chain uses TRBV7-9 with TRBJ1-5; D may be TRBD1 (6 bases). Per germline, CDR1 SEHNR and CDR2 FQNEAQ (reference sequence). The CDR3 is 14 residues long. Trimming stripped 4 bases from V and 0 bases from J, with 7 bases between. In DNA, the CDR3 is TGTGCCAGCAGCTCGGACAGTAGCAATCAGCCCCAGCATTTT. Its translation: CASSSDSSNQPQHF.

The chain is built from TRBV4-3 and TRBJ2-3; 8 bases agree with TRBD2. The V gene's germline CDR1 is LGHNA and CDR2 YSLEER. Germline trimming cut 1 base from V and 6 bases from J; bases unmatched to any gene: 6. This CDR3 has 15 residues. The CDR3, as DNA: TGCGCCAGCAGCCAAGTAACTAGCGGCTGGGATACGCAGTATTTT. It encodes CASSQVTSGWDTQYF.

The CDR3 nucleotides read TGTGCCAGCAGTTTAAGTCCCTTGGAGGGGAACACTGAAGCTTTCTTT. The encoded protein is CASSLSPLEGNTEAFF. This chain uses TRBV27 with TRBJ1-1; no clear D. There are 16 residues in the CDR3. CDR1 is MNHEY, CDR2 SMNVEV, per germline (reference sequence). The V and J ends lost 2 bases and 1 base respectively, with 14 bases between them.

The CDR3 bases are TGTGCCTGGAGTATGGGACAGGGTCATCAGCCCCAGCATTTT. It codes for CAWSMGQGHQPQHF. V usage is TRBV30 and J usage is TRBJ1-5; 9 bases align to TRBD1. The ends lost 2 bases at V and 5 bases at J; junction bases unmatched: 4. Germline V gene lookup returns CDR1 GTSNPN and CDR2 SVGIG (reference sequence). The CDR3 totals 14 residues.

This chain uses TRBV15 with TRBJ1-3; D uncertain. V was pared by 5 bases and J by 4 bases, with 12 bases between. The CDR3 runs 14 residues. Germline loops: CDR1 LNHNV, CDR2 YYDKDF (reference sequence). The CDR3 loop is CATSPQRPGNTIYF. Here the CDR3 DNA reads TGTGCCACCAGCCCCCAGAGGCCCGGAAACACCATATATTTT.

V and J are TRBV20-1 and TRBJ2-2; D perhaps matches TRBD1 (6 bases). There are 15 residues in the CDR3. CDR1 is DFQATT, CDR2 SNEGSKA, per germline (reference sequence). Trimming removed 3 bases from V and 6 bases from J, with 17 bases in between. The CDR3 loop reads CSASRGSLGAGELFF. In DNA, the CDR3 is TGCAGTGCTAGTAGGGGGTCCTTAGGGGCCGGGGAGCTGTTTTTT.

This clone appeared a few times. The rearrangement uses TRBV4-2 and TRBJ1-4; D possibly corresponds to TRBD1 (6 bases). The CDR3 runs 14 residues. Trimming removed 4 bases at V and 8 bases at J, with 14 bases between. CDR1 LGHNA and CDR2 YNFKEQ come from the germline V gene. The CDR3 loop reads CASSPTTGWEKLFF. The CDR3 coding sequence is TGTGCCAGCAGCCCCACTACAGGGTGGGAAAAACTGTTTTTT.

The V call is TRBV5-1, the J call TRBJ2-1, with a weak D call TRBD2 (5 bases). Germline V gives CDR1 SGHRS, CDR2 YFSETQ. With 3 bases removed from V and 8 bases from J, the gap between germline ends came to 12 bases. The CDR3 is 13 residues long. The CDR3 reads CASSWAGGDEQFF. CDR3 in DNA: TGCGCCAGCAGCTGGGCGGGTGGGGATGAGCAGTTCTTC. Filled out from reference TRBV5-1 and TRBJ2-1, the complete variable domain reads KAGVTQTPRYLIKTRGQQVTLSCSPISGHRSVSWYQQTPGQGLQFLFEYFSETQRNKGNFPGRFSGRQFSNSRSEMNVSTLELGDSALYLCASSWAGGDEQFFGPGTRLTVL.

The chain uses TRBV6-5 and TRBJ1-5; D perhaps matches TRBD1 (6 bases). The ends were cut back, 6 bases at V and 0 bases at J, with 9 bases in the middle. This CDR3 comprises 14 residues. Germline V gives CDR1 MNHEY, CDR2 SVGAGI. The CDR3 coding sequence is TGTGCCAGCAGCGGACAGATTAGCAATCAGCCCCAGCATTTT. This translates into CASSGQISNQPQHF.

The chain uses TRBV27 and TRBJ2-7; the match to TRBD1 covers 10 bases. The length of the CDR3 is 14 residues. Looked up from germline, CDR1 is MNHEY and CDR2 is SMNVEV (reference sequence). V gave up 3 bases and J gave up 3 bases; unmatched junction bases: 2. As DNA, the CDR3 is TGTGCCAGCAGTTTTGGGGACAGGGGCTACGAGCAGTACTTC. It codes for CASSFGDRGYEQYF.